This T cell receptor beta chain was identified in a study of T cell clonality in common variable immunodeficiency. Study-level findings and limits: Reportedly, TCR beta sequences from common variable immunodeficiency showed fewer deletions and N-nucleotide insertions.

Aged roughly 8 to 65 years, CVID subjects averaged around 40 years old. The CDR3 length is 16 residues. Per germline, CDR1 KGHSH and CDR2 LQKENI. The V segment lost 2 bases and the J segment 0 bases; nucleotides outside the gene matches: 4. This clone has a handful of counts. Its target is not known. The read ends 3 residues early relative to the CDR3; the germline J gene fills the gap. Equal genomic DNA amounts from CVID and control samples were sequenced. The table came from immunoSEQ multiplex PCR; TCRdb's copy has only in-frame clones and leaves some out. Listed for the sample are about 34,000 clones, none seen a single time.

The chain carries TRBV18 and TRBJ1-5; 7 bases are shared with TRBD1. The source is a human donor with common variable immunodeficiency. Sequenced sample: peripheral blood mononuclear cells. CDR3 sequence reads: CASSPFGTDSNQPQHF. The CDR3 DNA, read in part, is TGTGCCAGCTCACCATTCGGGACAGATAGCAATCAGCCC.